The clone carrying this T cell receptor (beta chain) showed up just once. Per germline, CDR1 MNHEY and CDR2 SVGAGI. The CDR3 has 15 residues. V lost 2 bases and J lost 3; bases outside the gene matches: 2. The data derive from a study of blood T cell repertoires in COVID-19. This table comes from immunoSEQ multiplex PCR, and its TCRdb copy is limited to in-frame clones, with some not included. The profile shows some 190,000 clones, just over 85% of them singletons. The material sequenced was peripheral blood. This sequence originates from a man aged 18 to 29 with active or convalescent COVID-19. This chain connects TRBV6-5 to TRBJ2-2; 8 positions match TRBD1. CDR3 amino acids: CASSYGQGYTGELFF. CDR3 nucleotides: TGTGCCAGCAGTTACGGACAGGGTTACACCGGGGAGCTGTTTTTT.